One T cell receptor beta chain is described in this entry. Its antigen remains unidentified. Qualities for individual bases were not recorded, and no much larger clone is one base off. CDR1 and CDR2 are drawn from the germline V gene: MGHRA, YSYEKL. There are 18 amino acids in the CDR3, from cysteine to phenylalanine inclusive. Of all the DNA, just the CDR3 is kept, 54 bases in frame from base 1. Clipping removes 8 bases from V and 0 bases from J, with 18 as the unmatched junction base count. The immunoSEQ Assay, a bias-controlled multiplex PCR, was used to amplify TCRbeta CDR3 regions from genomic DNA. In the paper's pipeline: Within the assay, amplification of reference gene primers was used to estimate how many nucleated cells each sample contained. To quantify the absolute abundance of each unique TCRbeta CDR3 rearrangement, sequence reads were collapsed and filtered. Productive Simpson clonality was computed per sample as the square root of Simpson's diversity index over productive rearrangements. Sourced from immuneACCESS, this table was stored by TCRdb with only in-frame sequences that have V and J called. A share of the clones is absent; for the studies checked, an unresolved V gene accounts for under half, and the remainder has no known explanation. V and J calls and clone size are given by that table; D and trimming were obtained from the DNA. The sample includes roughly 54,000 clones, with 80% to 90% observed a single time. Of the sample, approximately 6.5% falls within the top ten clones.

This record comes from a study of blood T cell repertoires in COVID-19 (dated by TCRdb to about 2020). Background for the entire study: The collaborator samples originated in the United States, Italy and Spain and spanned the acute and convalescent phases of COVID-19. The sample metadata nearly always contained a de-identified subject ID, COVID-19 status, age in years and sex. A freely available public database, intended as a resource for researchers studying the immune response to SARS-CoV-2, is where the repertoires were released. The dataset comprised deeply sampled blood TCRbeta repertoires from subjects exposed to, actively infected with, or recovered from COVID-19. The material from the prospective study consisted of cDNA or gDNA derived from T cells, B-cell-depleted T cells, or PBMCs. The samples were drawn from two sources: the first 160 participants of the ongoing ImmuneRACE study, and fewer than 1,500 subjects contributed by 6 global collaborators. Where HLA class I and class II types were available, the types were taken from metadata supplied by the sample provider, not from assay-based typing. Study-wide conclusions, independent of this receptor: The quantity of clinical and demographic metadata differed by source and by participant and was supplied without curation.

One collaborating source in Seattle enrolled patients while the patients were actively infected and followed the patients over time throughout the course of disease. Whole blood was collected in K2EDTA tubes by collaborating institutions according to the institutions' own protocols. For TCRbeta analysis, collaborators shipped samples as frozen whole blood, isolated PBMCs, or DNA extracted from either of those sample types. The TCR originated in a woman aged 55-70 years with COVID-19, enrolled during active disease. The chain was built from TRBV4-1 and TRBJ1-1; the junction holds 7 bases that match TRBD1. The material sequenced was peripheral blood. The CDR3 loop reads CASVSVGTANPLNTEAFF. The sequence in DNA is TGCGCCAGCGTGTCGGTTGGGACAGCGAACCCCTTGAACACTGAAGCTTTCTTT.